This passage covers 2 T cell receptor beta chains from one sample sequenced in a study of T cells in Graves' hyperthyroidism and ophthalmopathy. Amplification targeted TCR beta CDR3 regions from RNA transcripts. The HTBI primer set drove a first-round RT-PCR of the TCR CDR3. TCRdb reprocessed the multiplex PCR reads with MiXCR, giving one entry per CDR3 protein. The sample records under 350,000 distinct CDR3 sequences, 18% being singletons. Sequenced: blood. These receptors were taken from a woman aged 45-65 years with Graves' hyperthyroidism.

A few counts support this clonotype. The chain uses TRBV7-9 and TRBJ2-1; 7 bases fit TRBD2. The junction had 8 bases not matched to a gene; V was cut back by 5 bases and J by 4 bases. Germline assignment: CDR1 SEHNR and CDR2 FQNEAQ (reference sequence). This CDR3 spans 15 amino acids. The CDR3 sequence: CASSRTGTIYNEQFF. The CDR3 nucleotides are TGTGCCAGCAGCCGGACCGGGACTATATACAATGAGCAGTTCTTC. Using reference TRBV7-9 and TRBJ2-1 for the parts outside the CDR3, the full variable domain is DTGVSQNPRHKITKRGQNVTFRCDPISEHNRLYWYRQTLGQGPEFLTYFQNEAQLEKSRLLSDRFSAERPKGSFSTLEIQRTEQGDSAMYLCASSRTGTIYNEQFFGPGTRLTVL.

The chain couples TRBV4-1 to TRBJ2-1; D may be TRBD1 or TRBD2 (5 bases each). V was cut by 0 bases and J by 12 bases, with 9 bases left in between. The CDR3 runs 12 residues. Germline CDR1 MGHRA, CDR2 YSYEKL. The CDR3 bases are TGCGCCAGCAGCCAAGACGGGACGATGCAGTTCTTC. As protein: CASSQDGTMQFF.